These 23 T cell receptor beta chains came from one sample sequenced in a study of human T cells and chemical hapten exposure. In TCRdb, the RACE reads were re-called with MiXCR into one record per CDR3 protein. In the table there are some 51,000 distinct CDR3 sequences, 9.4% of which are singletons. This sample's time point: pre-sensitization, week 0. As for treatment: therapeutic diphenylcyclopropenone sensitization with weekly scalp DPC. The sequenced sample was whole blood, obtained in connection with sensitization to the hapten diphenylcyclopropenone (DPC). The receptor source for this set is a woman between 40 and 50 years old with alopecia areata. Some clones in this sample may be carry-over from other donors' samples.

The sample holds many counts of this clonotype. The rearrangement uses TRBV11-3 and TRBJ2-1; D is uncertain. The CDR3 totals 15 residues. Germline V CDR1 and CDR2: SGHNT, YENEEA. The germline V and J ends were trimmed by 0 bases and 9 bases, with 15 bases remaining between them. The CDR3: CASSLESRPGGEQFF. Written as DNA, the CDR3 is TGTGCCAGCAGCTTAGAGTCGCGGCCCGGCGGTGAGCAGTTCTTC.

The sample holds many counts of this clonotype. This CDR3 reads CSARIRGMAETQYF. The CDR3 bases are TGCAGTGCTAGAATCAGGGGGATGGCGGAGACCCAGTACTTC. The chain has TRBV20-1 and TRBJ2-5; 7 nucleotides line up with TRBD1. The germline V gene encodes CDR1 DFQATT and CDR2 SNEGSKA (reference sequence). V shed 2 bases, J shed 5 bases, and the junction held 8 bases outside the gene matches. The CDR3 length is 14 residues.

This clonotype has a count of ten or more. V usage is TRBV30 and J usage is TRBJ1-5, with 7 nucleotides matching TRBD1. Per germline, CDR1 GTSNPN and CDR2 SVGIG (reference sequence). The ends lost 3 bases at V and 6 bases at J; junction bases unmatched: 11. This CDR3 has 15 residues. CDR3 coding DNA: TGTGCCTGGAGCCTTTCAGGGGGGACCTCTCAGCCCCAGCATTTT. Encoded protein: CAWSLSGGTSQPQHF.

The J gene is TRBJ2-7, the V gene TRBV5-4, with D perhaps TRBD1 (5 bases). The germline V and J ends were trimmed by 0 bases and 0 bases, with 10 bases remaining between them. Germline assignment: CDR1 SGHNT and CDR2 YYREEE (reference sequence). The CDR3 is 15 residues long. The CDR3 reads CASSLGGASSYEQYF. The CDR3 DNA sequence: TGTGCCAGCAGCTTGGGGGGCGCAAGCTCCTACGAGCAGTACTTC.

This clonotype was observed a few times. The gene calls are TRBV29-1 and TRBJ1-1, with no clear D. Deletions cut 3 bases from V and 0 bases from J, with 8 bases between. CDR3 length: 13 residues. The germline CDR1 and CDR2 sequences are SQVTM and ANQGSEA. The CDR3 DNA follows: TGCAGCGTTGAGAAGACGTTGAACACTGAAGCTTTCTTT. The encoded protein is CSVEKTLNTEAFF.

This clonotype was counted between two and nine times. The CDR3 protein is CASSEGTGGSYEQYF. As DNA, the CDR3 is TGTGCCAGCAGTGAAGGGACAGGGGGCTCCTACGAGCAGTACTTC. The chain couples TRBV6-1 to TRBJ2-7, with 10 bases fitting TRBD1. The CDR3 runs 15 residues. The V segment lost 1 base and the J segment 0 bases; nucleotides outside the gene matches: 0. Germline V CDR1 and CDR2: MNHNS, SASEGT.

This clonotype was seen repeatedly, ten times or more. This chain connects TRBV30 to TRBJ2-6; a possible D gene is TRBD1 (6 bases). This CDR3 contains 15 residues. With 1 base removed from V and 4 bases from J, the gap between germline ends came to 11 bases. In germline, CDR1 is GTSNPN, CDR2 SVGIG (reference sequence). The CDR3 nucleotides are TGTGCCTGGAGTGAAACAGGGTACGGGGCCAACGTCCTGACTTTC. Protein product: CAWSETGYGANVLTF.

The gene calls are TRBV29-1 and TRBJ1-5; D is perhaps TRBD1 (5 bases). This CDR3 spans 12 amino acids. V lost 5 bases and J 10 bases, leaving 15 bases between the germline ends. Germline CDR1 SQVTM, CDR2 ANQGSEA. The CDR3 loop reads CSVLTATGPQHF. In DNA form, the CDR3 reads TGCAGCGTTCTGACAGCTACGGGACCCCAGCATTTT. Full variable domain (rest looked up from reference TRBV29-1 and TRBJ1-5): SAVISQKPSRDICQRGTSLTIQCQVDSQVTMMFWYRQQPGQSLTLIATANQGSEATYESGFVIDKFPISRPNLTFSTLTVSNMSPEDSSIYLCSVLTATGPQHFGDGTRLSIL.

The CDR3 region is CASSSGVNQPQHF. As DNA, the CDR3 is TGTGCCAGCAGTTCAGGGGTCAATCAGCCCCAGCATTTT. The gene calls are TRBV2 and TRBJ1-5, with a possible D match to TRBD1 (6 bases). The V gene's germline CDR1 is SNHLY and CDR2 FYNNEI. The V gene lost 5 bases and the J gene lost 3 bases, with 8 bases spanning the gap. This CDR3 comprises 13 residues.

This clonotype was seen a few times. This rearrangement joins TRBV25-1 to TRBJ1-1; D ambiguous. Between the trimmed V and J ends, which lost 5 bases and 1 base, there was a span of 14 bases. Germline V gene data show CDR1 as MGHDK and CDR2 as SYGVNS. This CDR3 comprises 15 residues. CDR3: CASSPTTIRNTEAFF. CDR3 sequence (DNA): TGTGCCAGCAGTCCAACGACGATTAGGAACACTGAAGCTTTCTTT.

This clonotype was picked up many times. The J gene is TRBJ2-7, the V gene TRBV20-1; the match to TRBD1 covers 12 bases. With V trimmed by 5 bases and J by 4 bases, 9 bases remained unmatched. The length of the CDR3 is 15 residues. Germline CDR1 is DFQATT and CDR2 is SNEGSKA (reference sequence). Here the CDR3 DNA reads TGCAGTGCTCTGTCTCCGGGACAGGGGGCATACGAGCAGTACTTC. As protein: CSALSPGQGAYEQYF.

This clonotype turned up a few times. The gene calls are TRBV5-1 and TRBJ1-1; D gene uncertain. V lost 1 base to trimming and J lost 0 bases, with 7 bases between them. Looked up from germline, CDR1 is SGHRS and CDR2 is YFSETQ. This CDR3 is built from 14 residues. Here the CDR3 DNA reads TGCGCCAGCAGCTTGAATGGGATGAACACTGAAGCTTTCTTT. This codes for CASSLNGMNTEAFF.

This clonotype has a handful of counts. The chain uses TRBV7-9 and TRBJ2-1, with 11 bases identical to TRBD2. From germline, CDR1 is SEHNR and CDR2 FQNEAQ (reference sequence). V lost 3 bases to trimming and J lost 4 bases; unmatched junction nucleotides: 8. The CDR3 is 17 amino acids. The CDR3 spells CASSLPTSGDPYNEQFF. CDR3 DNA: TGTGCCAGCAGCTTGCCGACTAGCGGGGATCCTTACAATGAGCAGTTCTTC.

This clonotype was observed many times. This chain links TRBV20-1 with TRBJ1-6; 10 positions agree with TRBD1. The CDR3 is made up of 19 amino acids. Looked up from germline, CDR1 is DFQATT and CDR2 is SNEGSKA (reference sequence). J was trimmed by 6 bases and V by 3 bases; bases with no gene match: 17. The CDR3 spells CSASLSGTGVPPGNSPLHF. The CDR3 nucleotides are TGCAGTGCTAGTTTGTCCGGGACAGGGGTTCCTCCTGGTAATTCACCCCTCCACTTT.

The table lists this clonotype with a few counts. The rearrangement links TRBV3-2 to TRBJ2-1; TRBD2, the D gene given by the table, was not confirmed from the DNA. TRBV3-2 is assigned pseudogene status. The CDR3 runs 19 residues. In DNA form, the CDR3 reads TGTGCCAGCAGCCAAGATATTCTGGCTAGCGGGGCGTTCTACAATGAGCAGTTCTTC. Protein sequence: CASSQDILASGAFYNEQFF.

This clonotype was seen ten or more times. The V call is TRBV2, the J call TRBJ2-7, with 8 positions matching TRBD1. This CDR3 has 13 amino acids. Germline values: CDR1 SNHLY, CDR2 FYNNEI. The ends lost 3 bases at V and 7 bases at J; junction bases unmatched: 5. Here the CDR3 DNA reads TGTGCCAGCAGTGAGGTTACAGGGGGAGAGCAGTACTTC. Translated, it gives CASSEVTGGEQYF.

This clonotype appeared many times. This chain's CDR3 is CASSLAPGGRSYEQYF. For the CDR3, the DNA is TGTGCCAGCAGCCTCGCTCCGGGGGGAAGATCCTACGAGCAGTACTTC. The chain combines TRBV7-2 with TRBJ2-7, with TRBD2 matching over 7 bases. J lost 1 base, V lost 5 bases, and 11 bases had no gene match. Germline V gene data show CDR1 as SGHTA and CDR2 as FQGNSA. The CDR3 has 16 residues.

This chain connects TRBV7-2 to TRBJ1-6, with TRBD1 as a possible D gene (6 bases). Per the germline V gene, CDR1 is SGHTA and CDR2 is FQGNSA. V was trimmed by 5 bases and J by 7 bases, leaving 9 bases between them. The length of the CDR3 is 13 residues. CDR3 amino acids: CASSQTGNSPLHF. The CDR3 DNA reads TGTGCCAGCAGCCAAACAGGGAATTCACCCCTCCACTTT. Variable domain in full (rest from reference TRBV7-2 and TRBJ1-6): GAGVSQSPSNKVTEKGKDVELRCDPISGHTALYWYRQSLGQGLEFLIYFQGNSAPDKSGLPSDRFSAERTGGSVSTLTIQRTQQEDSAVYLCASSQTGNSPLHFGNGTRLTVT.

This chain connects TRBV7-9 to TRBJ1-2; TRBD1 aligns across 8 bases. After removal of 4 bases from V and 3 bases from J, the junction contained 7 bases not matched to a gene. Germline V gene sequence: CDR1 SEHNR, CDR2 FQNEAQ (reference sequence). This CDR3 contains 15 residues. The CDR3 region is CASSSTTGADYGYTF. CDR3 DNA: TGTGCCAGCAGCTCCACGACAGGGGCGGACTATGGCTACACCTTC.

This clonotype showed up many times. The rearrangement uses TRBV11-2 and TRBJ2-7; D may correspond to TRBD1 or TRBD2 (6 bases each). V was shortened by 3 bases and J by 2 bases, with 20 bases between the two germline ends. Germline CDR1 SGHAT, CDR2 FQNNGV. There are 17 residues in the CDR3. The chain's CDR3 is CASSLEGGSPSPYEQYF. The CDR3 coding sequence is TGTGCCAGCAGCTTGGAGGGGGGAAGCCCCTCCCCCTACGAGCAGTACTTC.

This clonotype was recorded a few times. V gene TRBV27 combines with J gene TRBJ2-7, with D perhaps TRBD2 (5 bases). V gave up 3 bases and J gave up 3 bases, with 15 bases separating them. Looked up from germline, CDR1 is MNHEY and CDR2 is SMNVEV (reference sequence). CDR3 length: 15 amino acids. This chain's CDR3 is CASSFRGVRDYEQYF. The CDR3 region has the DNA TGTGCCAGCAGTTTTCGGGGTGTTCGAGACTACGAGCAGTACTTC.

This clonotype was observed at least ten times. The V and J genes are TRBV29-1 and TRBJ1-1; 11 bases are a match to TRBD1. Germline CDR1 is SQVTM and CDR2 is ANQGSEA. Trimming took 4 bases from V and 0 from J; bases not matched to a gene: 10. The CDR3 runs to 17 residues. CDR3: CSVGYGDRGRLNTEAFF. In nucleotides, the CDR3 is TGCAGCGTTGGTTATGGGGACAGGGGGAGATTGAACACTGAAGCTTTCTTT.

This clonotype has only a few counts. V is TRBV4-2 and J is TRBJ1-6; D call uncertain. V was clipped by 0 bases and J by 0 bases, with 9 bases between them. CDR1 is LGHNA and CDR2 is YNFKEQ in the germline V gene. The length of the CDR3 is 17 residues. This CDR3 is CASSQDWTASYNSPLHF. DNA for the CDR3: TGTGCCAGCAGCCAAGATTGGACGGCCTCCTATAATTCACCCCTCCACTTT.